This entry lists 11 T cell receptor beta chains sequenced from one sample in a study of shared clonotypes between healthy human individuals. TCRdb's table, derived via immunoSEQ multiplex PCR, lists solely in-frame clones and lacks some. Here the sample spans about 2.1 million clones, about 93% being singletons. It was CD45RO-negative cells, positively selected for CCR7, that made up naive CD8 cells, with terminally differentiated effector memory CD45RA+ cells excluded. Sequencing was done on a sample of naive CD8+ T cells from PBMCs. The origin of the receptors is a man between 18 and 29 years old in good health. Some clones in this sample may be carry-over from other donors' samples.

The chain has TRBV5-1 and TRBJ2-7, with TRBD2 as a possible D gene (5 bases). CDR1 and CDR2 from the germline V gene are SGHRS and YFSETQ. The V end lost 6 bases, the J end lost 2 bases, and 15 bases lay between the germline ends. This CDR3 comprises 14 residues. CDR3 DNA sequence: TGCGCCAGCAAGTTCGGCGGGCTGACCTACGAGCAGTACTTC. This sequence encodes CASKFGGLTYEQYF.

The chain employs TRBV5-3 and TRBJ2-5, with 8 bases fitting TRBD2. TRBV5-3 is noted as an ORF with a role that remains uncertain. There are 14 residues in the CDR3. Trimming cost V 4 bases and J 5 bases; bases outside gene matches: 7. DNA for the CDR3: TGTGCCAGAAGCATGGGGCTAGCGGGCGAGACCCAGTACTTC. Protein: CARSMGLAGETQYF.

The chain joins TRBV7-9 to TRBJ2-7; 11 bases align to TRBD2. Per the germline V gene, CDR1 is SEHNR and CDR2 is FQNEAQ (reference sequence). Losses at the gene ends were 5 bases for V and 2 bases for J; bases not matched to a gene: 8. The CDR3 consists of 16 residues. CDR3 amino acids: CASSPPTSGATYEQYF. CDR3 nucleotide sequence: TGTGCCAGCAGCCCGCCGACTAGCGGGGCTACCTACGAGCAGTACTTC.

This clone was counted once. The V gene is TRBV7-8, the J gene TRBJ1-1, with 9 bases matching TRBD1. The germline gives CDR1 SGHVS, CDR2 FQNEAQ. This CDR3 has 13 amino acids. With 7 bases clipped from V and 4 bases from J, the junction kept 4 bases outside the gene matches. Here the CDR3 DNA reads TGTGCCAGCAACCTGGACAGGGGCACTGAAGCTTTCTTT. It yields the protein CASNLDRGTEAFF. Supplemented by reference TRBV7-8 and TRBJ1-1, the full variable domain reads GAGVSQSPRYKVAKRGQDVALRCDPISGHVSLFWYQQALGQGPEFLTYFQNEAQLDKSGLPSDRFFAERPEGSVSTLKIQRTQQEDSAVYLCASNLDRGTEAFFGQGTRLTVV.

The gene calls are TRBV6-5 and TRBJ1-3; D uncertain. V gave up 0 bases and J gave up 2 bases, with 8 bases separating them. CDR3 size: 15 residues. Germline CDR1 MNHEY, CDR2 SVGAGI. CDR3 protein: CASSYSVAPGNTIYF. DNA for the CDR3: TGTGCCAGCAGTTACTCGGTGGCACCTGGAAACACCATATATTTT.

J is TRBJ2-7 and V is TRBV11-2; the D is unclear. The CDR3 has 13 residues. The germline V gene has CDR1 SGHAT and CDR2 FQNNGV. Trimming left V 2 bases short and J 4 bases short, with 9 bases between. DNA for the CDR3: TGTGCCAGCAGCTTATTGGGTGCGTACGAGCAGTACTTC. Residues: CASSLLGAYEQYF.

This chain joins TRBV9 and TRBJ2-7, with D unresolved. The CDR3 has 14 residues. V gave up 0 bases and J gave up 2 bases, with 9 bases separating them. Germline assignment: CDR1 SGDLS and CDR2 YYNGEE. The CDR3 DNA reads as TGTGCCAGCAGCGTAGGCCAGACCGCCTACGAGCAGTACTTC. It translates to CASSVGQTAYEQYF.

The chain has TRBV19 and TRBJ1-5; D unclear. Germline values: CDR1 LNHDA, CDR2 SQIVND (reference sequence). V lost 9 bases, J lost 3 bases, and 9 bases lay in between. CDR3 length equals 12 residues. Written as DNA, the CDR3 is TGTGCCAGCGGGCCCGCCAATCAGCCCCAGCATTTT. Translation: CASGPANQPQHF.

CDR3 residues: CASSYRVRSGNTIYF. CDR3 nucleotide sequence: TGTGCCAGCAGCTACAGGGTACGCTCTGGAAACACCATATATTTT. The rearrangement links TRBV7-9 to TRBJ1-3; D is perhaps TRBD1 (6 bases). Germline loops: CDR1 SEHNR, CDR2 FQNEAQ (reference sequence). V shed 4 bases and J shed 0 bases, with 10 bases lying between them. The CDR3 length is 15 residues.

The V gene is TRBV7-9, the J gene TRBJ2-7, with 9 bases aligning to TRBD1. V dropped 3 bases and J dropped 3; count of bases not matched to a gene: 9. There are 16 residues in the CDR3. Germline CDR1 is SEHNR and CDR2 is FQNEAQ (reference sequence). The CDR3 DNA follows: TGTGCCAGCAGCTTTTCCCGGGACAGGGCCCACTACGAGCAGTACTTC. Its protein product is CASSFSRDRAHYEQYF.

The rearrangement uses TRBV21-1 and TRBJ1-5; the DNA was not used to check the table's D call, TRBD1. TRBV21-1 is a listed pseudogene. The CDR3 is 18 amino acids. The CDR3 DNA is TGTGCCAGCAGCAAAGGGGCGGGACAGGCCATAGGCAATCAGCCCCAGCATTTT. Protein product: CASSKGAGQAIGNQPQHF.